This TCR beta chain was identified in a study of circulating and synovial CD4+ cells in juvenile arthritis. Comments on this clone: Antigen specificity is unknown.

Sequenced by immunoSEQ multiplex PCR; TCRdb stores in-frame clones only, minus some. The sample shows around 15,000 clones, 90% to 95% of them seen only once. Germline CDR1 is MNHEY and CDR2 is SVGAGI. After removal of 0 bases from V and 4 bases from J, the junction contained 5 bases not matched to a gene. This CDR3 is 15 amino acids long. Findings and caveats of the study: Diversity here was lower than in bulk blood CD4 cells.

The sequencing input was CD4+ T cells from blood. The chain combines TRBV6-5 with TRBJ1-1, with 7 bases that match TRBD1. This receptor was obtained from a human donor with juvenile idiopathic arthritis. Here the CDR3 reads CASSYSAGGFTEAFF. CDR3 sequence (DNA): TGTGCCAGCAGTTACTCCGCAGGGGGGTTCACTGAAGCTTTCTTT.